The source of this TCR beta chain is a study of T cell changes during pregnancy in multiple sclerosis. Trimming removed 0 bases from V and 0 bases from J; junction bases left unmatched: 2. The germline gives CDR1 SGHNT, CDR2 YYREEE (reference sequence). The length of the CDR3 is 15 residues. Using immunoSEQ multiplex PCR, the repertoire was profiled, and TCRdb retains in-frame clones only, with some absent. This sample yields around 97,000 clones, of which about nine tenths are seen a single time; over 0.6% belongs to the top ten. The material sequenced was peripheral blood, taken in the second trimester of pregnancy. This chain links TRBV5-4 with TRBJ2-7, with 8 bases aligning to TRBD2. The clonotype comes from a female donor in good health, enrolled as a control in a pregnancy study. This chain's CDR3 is CASSLGTSGSYEQYF. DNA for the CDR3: TGTGCCAGCAGCTTGGGTACTAGCGGCTCCTACGAGCAGTACTTC. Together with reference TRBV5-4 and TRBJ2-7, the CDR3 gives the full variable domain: ETGVTQSPTHLIKTRGQQVTLRCSSQSGHNTVSWYQQALGQGPQFIFQYYREEENGRGNFPPRFSGLQFPNYSSELNVNALELDDSALYLCASSLGTSGSYEQYFGPGTRLTVT.